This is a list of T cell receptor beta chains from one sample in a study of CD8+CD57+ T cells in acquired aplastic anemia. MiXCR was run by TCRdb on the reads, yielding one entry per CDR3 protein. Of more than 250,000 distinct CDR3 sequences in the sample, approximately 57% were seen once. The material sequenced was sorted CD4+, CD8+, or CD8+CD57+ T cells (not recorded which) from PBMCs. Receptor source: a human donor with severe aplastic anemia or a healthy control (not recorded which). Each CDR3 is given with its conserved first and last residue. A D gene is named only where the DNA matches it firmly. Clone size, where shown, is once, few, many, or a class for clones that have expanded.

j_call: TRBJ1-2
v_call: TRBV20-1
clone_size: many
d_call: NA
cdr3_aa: CSARDQRGNYGYTF
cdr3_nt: TGCAGTGCTAGAGATCAACGGGGGAACTATGGCTACACCTTC

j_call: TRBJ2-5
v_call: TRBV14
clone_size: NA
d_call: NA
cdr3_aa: CASSQVKGRTILQETQYF
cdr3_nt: TGTGCCAGCAGCCAAGTAAAAGGGCGAACAATATTACAAGAGACCCAGTACTTC

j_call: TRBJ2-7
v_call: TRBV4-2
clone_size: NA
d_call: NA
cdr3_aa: CASSQPGGGYNEQYF
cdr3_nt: TGTGCCAGCAGCCAACCTGGCGGGGGCTACAATGAGCAGTACTTC

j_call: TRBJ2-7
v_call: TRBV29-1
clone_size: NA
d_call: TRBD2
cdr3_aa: CSVIGLAGSYEQYF
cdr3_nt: TGCAGCGTAATCGGACTAGCGGGAAGCTACGAGCAGTACTTC

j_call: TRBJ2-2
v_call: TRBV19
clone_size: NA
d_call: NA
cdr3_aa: CASSTTPTGELFF
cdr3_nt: TGTGCCAGTAGTACGACACCTACCGGGGAGCTGTTTTTT

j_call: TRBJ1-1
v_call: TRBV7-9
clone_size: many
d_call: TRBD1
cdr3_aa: CASSTQGDTEAFF
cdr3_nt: TGTGCCAGCAGCACGCAGGGGGACACTGAAGCTTTCTTT

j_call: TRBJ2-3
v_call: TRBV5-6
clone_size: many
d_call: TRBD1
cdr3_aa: CASTAQGASTDTQYF
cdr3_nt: TGTGCCAGCACAGCGCAGGGGGCGAGCACAGATACGCAGTATTTT

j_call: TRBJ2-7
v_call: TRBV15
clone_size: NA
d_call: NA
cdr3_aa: CATSRPGGYEQYF
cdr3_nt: TGTGCCACCAGCAGACCCGGAGGATACGAGCAGTACTTC

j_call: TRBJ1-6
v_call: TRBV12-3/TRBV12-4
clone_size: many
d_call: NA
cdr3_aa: CASSSSGKGTNSPLHF
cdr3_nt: TGTGCCAGCAGTTCCTCAGGGAAGGGGACTAATTCACCCCTCCACTTT

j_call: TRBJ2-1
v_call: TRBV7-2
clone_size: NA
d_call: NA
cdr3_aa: CASSLDAKDTQFF
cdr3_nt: TGTGCCAGCAGCTTAGACGCCAAAGATACGCAGTTCTTC

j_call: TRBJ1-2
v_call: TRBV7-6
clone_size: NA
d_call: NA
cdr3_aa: CASSPGQQGGYTF
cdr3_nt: TGTGCCAGCAGCCCGGGACAACAAGGTGGCTACACCTTC

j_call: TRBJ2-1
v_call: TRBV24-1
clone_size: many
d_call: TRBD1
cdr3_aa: CATSDPYRTGSTEQFF
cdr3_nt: TGTGCCACCAGTGATCCCTACCGGACAGGGTCCACTGAGCAGTTCTTC

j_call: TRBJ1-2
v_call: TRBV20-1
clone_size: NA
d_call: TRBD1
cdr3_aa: CSARAGTGGNGYTF
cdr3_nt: TGCAGTGCTAGGGCCGGGACAGGGGGCAATGGCTACACCTTC

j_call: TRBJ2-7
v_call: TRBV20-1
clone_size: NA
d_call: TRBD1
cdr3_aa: CSGTGGSYEQYF
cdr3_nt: TGCAGTGGGACAGGAGGATCCTACGAGCAGTACTTC

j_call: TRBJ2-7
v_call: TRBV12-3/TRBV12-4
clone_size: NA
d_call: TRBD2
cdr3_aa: CASRTSGDKTYEQYF
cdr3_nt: TGTGCCAGCAGGACTAGCGGGGATAAAACCTACGAGCAGTACTTC

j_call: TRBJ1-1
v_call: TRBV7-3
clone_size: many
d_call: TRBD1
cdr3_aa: CASSSDRETEAFF
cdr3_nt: TGTGCCAGCAGCTCGGACAGGGAAACTGAAGCTTTCTTT

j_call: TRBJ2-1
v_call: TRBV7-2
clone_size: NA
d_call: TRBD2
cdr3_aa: CASSDRGRGDEQFF
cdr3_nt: TGTGCCAGCAGCGACCGGGGGCGGGGGGATGAGCAGTTCTTC

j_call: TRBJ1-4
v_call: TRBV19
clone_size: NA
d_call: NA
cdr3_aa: CASSSPGDNEKLFF
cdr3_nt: TGTGCCAGTAGTTCCCCAGGGGACAATGAAAAACTGTTTTTT

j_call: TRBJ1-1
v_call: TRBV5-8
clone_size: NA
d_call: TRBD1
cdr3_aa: CASSLATGTGVRAFF
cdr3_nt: TGTGCCAGCAGCTTGGCAACCGGGACAGGGGTGCGTGCTTTCTTT

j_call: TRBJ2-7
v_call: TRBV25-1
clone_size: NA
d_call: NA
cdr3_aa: CASRHRDKAYEQYF
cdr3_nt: TGTGCCAGCAGACACCGGGACAAGGCCTACGAGCAGTACTTC

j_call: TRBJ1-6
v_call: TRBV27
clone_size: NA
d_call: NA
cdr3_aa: CASSHPTGPFSPLHF
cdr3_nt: TGTGCCAGCAGTCACCCGACAGGTCCCTTTTCACCCCTCCACTTT

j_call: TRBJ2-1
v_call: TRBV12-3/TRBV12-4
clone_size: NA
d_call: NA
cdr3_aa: CASRSTGKHEQFF
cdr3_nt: TGTGCCAGCAGGAGTACCGGGAAACATGAGCAGTTCTTC

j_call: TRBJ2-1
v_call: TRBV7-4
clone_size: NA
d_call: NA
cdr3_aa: CASSPQEGASYNEQFF
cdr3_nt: TGTGCCAGCAGCCCCCAAGAGGGAGCTTCCTACAATGAGCAGTTCTTC

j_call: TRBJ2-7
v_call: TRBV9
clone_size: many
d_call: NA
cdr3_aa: CASSPRRAAGLYEQYF
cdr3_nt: TGTGCCAGCAGCCCCCGTCGGGCTGCGGGCCTTTACGAGCAGTACTTC

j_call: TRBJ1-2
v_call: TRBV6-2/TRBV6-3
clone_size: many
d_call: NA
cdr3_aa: CASSHYSPPQDPYGYTF
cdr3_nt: TGTGCCAGCAGTCACTACTCGCCCCCGCAGGATCCCTATGGCTACACCTTC

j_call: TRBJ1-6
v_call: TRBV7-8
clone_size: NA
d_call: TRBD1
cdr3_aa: CASKPGVGTAHSPLHF
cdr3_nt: TGTGCCAGCAAGCCAGGCGTAGGGACAGCCCATTCACCCCTCCACTTT

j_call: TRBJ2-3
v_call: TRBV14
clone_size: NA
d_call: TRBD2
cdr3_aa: CASSQDSLAGELSQYF
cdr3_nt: TGTGCCAGCAGCCAAGATTCCCTAGCGGGAGAACTTTCGCAGTATTTT

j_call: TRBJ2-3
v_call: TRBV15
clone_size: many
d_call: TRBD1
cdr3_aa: CATSVSGQVTPDTQYF
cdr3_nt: TGTGCCACCAGCGTTTCGGGACAGGTTACCCCAGATACGCAGTATTTT

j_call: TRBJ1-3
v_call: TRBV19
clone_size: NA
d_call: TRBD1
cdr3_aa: CASKDRVGNTIYF
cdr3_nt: TGTGCCAGTAAGGACAGGGTCGGAAACACCATATATTTT

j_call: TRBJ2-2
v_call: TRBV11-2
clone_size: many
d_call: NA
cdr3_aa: CASSFVQGGTGELFF
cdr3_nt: TGTGCCAGCAGCTTCGTTCAGGGTGGAACCGGGGAGCTGTTTTTT

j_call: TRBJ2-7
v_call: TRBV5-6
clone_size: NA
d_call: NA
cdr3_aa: CASSRPWLTDTYEQYF
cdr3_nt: TGTGCCAGCAGCCGACCCTGGCTAACCGACACCTACGAGCAGTACTTC

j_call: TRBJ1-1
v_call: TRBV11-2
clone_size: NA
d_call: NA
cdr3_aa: CASSPLIRVGGTEAFF
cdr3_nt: TGTGCCAGCAGCCCATTGATCCGGGTCGGGGGCACTGAAGCTTTCTTT

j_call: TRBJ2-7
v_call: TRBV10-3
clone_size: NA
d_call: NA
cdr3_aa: CATQVGDGLYEQYF
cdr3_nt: TGTGCCACCCAGGTGGGTGACGGCCTCTACGAGCAGTACTTC

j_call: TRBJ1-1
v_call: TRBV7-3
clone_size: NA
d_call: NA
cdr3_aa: CASSATVNTEAFF
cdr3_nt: TGTGCCAGCAGCGCGACAGTGAACACTGAAGCTTTCTTT

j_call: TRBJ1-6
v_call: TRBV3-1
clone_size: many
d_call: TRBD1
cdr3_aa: CASSHSKTGGYNSPLHF
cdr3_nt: TGTGCCAGCAGCCACTCTAAAACAGGGGGCTATAATTCACCCCTCCACTTT

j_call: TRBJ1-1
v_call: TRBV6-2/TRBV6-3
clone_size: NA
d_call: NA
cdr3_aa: CANDRSEAFF
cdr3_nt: TGTGCCAACGACAGGAGCGAGGCTTTCTTT

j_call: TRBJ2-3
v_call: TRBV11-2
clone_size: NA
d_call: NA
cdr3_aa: CASSPPAHTDTQYF
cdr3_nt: TGTGCCAGCAGCCCACCCGCCCACACAGATACGCAGTATTTT